The T cell receptor (beta chain) under discussion was sequenced for a study of early T cells in non-severe SARS-CoV-2 infection. Study information: Sequencing of unsorted whole blood was done on bulk RNA, leaving chains unpaired. Study conclusions and caveats: Missing private and CD4 specificities, VDJdb matching favored anti-spike CD8 responses.

Unique molecular identifiers were added to individual cDNA molecules. TCRdb used MiXCR to reprocess the 5' RACE reads, holding one entry per CDR3 protein. The table includes roughly 64,000 distinct CDR3 sequences, over 10% detected once. With 4 bases removed from V and 0 bases from J, the gap between germline ends came to 13 bases. CDR3 size: 15 residues. Germline V gives CDR1 SGHRS, CDR2 YFSETQ. As to this clonotype: The antigen is unknown.

Sequencing was performed on whole blood. The rearrangement uses TRBV5-1 and TRBJ2-5; D perhaps matches TRBD1 (6 bases). This sequence was found in an adult who was a healthcare worker with PCR-confirmed SARS-CoV-2 infection or an uninfected control (not recorded which). CDR3 protein: CASSPIHRDQETQYF. The CDR3 region has the DNA TGCGCCAGCAGCCCAATCCACAGGGACCAAGAGACCCAGTACTTC.